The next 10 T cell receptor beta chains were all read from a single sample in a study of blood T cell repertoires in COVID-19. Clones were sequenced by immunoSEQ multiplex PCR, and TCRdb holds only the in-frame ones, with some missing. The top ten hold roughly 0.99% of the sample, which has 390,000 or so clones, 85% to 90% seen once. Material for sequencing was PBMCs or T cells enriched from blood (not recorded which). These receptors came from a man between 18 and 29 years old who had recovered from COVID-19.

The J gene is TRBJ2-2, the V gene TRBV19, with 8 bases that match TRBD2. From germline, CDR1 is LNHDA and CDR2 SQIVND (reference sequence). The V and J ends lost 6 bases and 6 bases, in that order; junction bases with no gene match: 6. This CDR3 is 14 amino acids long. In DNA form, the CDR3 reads TGTGCCAGTAGCCCACTCGGGGGGGCCGGGGAGCTGTTTTTT. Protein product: CASSPLGGAGELFF.

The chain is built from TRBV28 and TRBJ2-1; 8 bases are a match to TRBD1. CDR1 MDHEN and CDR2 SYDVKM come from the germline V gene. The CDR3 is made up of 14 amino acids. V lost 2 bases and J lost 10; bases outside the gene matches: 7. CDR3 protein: CASSLLGPGGEQFF. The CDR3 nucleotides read TGTGCCAGCAGTTTACTAGGACCAGGGGGCGAGCAGTTCTTC.

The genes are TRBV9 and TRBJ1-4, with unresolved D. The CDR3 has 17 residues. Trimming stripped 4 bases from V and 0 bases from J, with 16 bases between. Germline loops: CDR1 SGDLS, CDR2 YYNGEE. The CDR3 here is CASSYRPSSTTNEKLFF. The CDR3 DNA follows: TGTGCCAGCAGCTACCGACCATCTAGTACAACTAATGAAAAACTGTTTTTT. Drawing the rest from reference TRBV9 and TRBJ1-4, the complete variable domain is DSGVTQTPKHLITATGQRVTLRCSPRSGDLSVYWYQQSLDQGLQFLIQYYNGEERAKGNILERFSAQQFPDLHSELNLSSLELGDSALYFCASSYRPSSTTNEKLFFGSGTQLSVL.

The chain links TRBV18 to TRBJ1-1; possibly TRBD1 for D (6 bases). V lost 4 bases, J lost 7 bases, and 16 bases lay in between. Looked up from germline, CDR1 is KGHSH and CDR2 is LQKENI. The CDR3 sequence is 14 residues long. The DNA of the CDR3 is TGTGCCAGCTCACGCAACAGGGATATCGATGAAGCTTTCTTT. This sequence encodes CASSRNRDIDEAFF.

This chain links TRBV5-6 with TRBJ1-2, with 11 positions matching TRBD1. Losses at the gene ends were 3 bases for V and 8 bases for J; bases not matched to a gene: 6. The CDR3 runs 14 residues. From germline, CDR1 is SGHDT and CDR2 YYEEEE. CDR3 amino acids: CASSSGTGGRGYTF. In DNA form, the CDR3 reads TGTGCCAGCAGCTCCGGGACAGGGGGAAGGGGCTACACCTTC.

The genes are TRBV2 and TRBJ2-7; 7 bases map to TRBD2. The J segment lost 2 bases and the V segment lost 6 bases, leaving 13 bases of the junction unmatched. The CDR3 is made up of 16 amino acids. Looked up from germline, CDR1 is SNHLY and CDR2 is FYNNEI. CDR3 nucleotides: TGTGCCAGCAGGCTAGCGGACCTTTTATTGACCTACGAGCAGTACTTC. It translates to CASRLADLLLTYEQYF.

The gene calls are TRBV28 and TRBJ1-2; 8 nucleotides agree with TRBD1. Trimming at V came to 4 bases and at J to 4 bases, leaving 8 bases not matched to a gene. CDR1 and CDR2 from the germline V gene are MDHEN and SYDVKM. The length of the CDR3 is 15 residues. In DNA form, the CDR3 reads TGTGCCAGCAGTTCCTCGGGGACAGGTCTCTATGGCTACACCTTC. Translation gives CASSSSGTGLYGYTF.

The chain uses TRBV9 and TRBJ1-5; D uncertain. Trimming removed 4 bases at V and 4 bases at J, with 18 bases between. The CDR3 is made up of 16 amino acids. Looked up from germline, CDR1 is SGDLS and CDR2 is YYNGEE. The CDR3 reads CASSPEDSLGNQPQHF. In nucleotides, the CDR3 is TGTGCCAGCAGCCCAGAGGACTCCCTCGGGAATCAGCCCCAGCATTTT.

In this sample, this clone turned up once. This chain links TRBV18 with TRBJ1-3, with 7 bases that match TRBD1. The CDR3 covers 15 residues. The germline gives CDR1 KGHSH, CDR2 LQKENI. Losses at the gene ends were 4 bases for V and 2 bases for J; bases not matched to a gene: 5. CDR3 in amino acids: CASSLSGTAGNTIYF. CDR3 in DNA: TGTGCCAGCTCACTATCCGGGACAGCTGGAAACACCATATATTTT.

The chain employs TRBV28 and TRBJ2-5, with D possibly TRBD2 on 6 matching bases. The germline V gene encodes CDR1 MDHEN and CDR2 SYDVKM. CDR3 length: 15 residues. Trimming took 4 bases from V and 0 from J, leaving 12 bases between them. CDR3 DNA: TGTGCCAGCAGTTCCCCTAAGCGGGACCAAGAGACCCAGTACTTC. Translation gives CASSSPKRDQETQYF.